The 2 T cell receptor beta chains below were found in one sample sequenced in a study of molecular identifiers for immune sequencing clone quantification. TCRdb passed the PCR reads through MiXCR, listing each CDR3 protein once. The data hold around 470,000 distinct CDR3 sequences, with about 21% observed a single time. Sequenced input: naive CD8+ T cells from blood, with Jurkat cell RNA spiked in. Indicated subset: FACS-sorted CD8+CD4-CCR7+CD45RA+ naive T cells. These receptors all come from a human donor in good health. Some libraries in this study had Jurkat cell RNA spiked in.

In this sample, this clonotype turned up a few times. The CDR3 coding sequence is TGTGCCAGCAGCTTCAGACAGTACACTGAAGCTTTCTTT. This sequence encodes CASSFRQYTEAFF. The chain joins TRBV11-2 to TRBJ1-1; a weak D match, TRBD1 (5 bases). The CDR3 spans 13 residues. Trimming left V 3 bases short and J 3 bases short, with 8 bases between. Germline V gene sequence: CDR1 SGHAT, CDR2 FQNNGV.

To note about this clonotype: One junction end disagrees with the germline gene, perhaps due to a read error. The J gene is TRBJ2-2, the V gene TRBV3-1, with D perhaps matching TRBD1 (5 bases). This CDR3 is 17 amino acids long. Germline V CDR1 and CDR2: LGHDT, YNNKEL (reference sequence). CDR3 loop: CAGSLHLDSANTGELFF. The DNA for the CDR3 is TGTGCCGGCAGCCTCCATCTTGACAGTGCGAACACCGGGGAGCTGTTTTTT.